This is a list of T cell receptor beta chains from one sample in a study of blood T cell repertoires in COVID-19. Using immunoSEQ multiplex PCR, the repertoire was profiled, and TCRdb retains in-frame clones only, with some absent. The sample consists of 150,000 or so clones, approximately 80% of them appearing once. The specimen was peripheral blood. All receptors come from a human donor in a cohort sampled during active COVID-19. CDR3s include the opening cysteine and the closing phenylalanine or tryptophan. The D gene is left open where the match is weak. The size field is filled for only some rows; it gives once, few, many or a size class.

D gene: NA
clone size: NA
J gene: TRBJ2-7
V gene: TRBV9
CDR3 DNA: TGTGCCAGCAGCCCCGGACAGACCTTTTACGAGCAGTACTTC
CDR3 protein: CASSPGQTFYEQYF

D gene: NA
clone size: once
J gene: TRBJ1-1
V gene: TRBV28
CDR3 DNA: TGTGCCAGCAGTGGAACCGCTGGAGTCCTCCTCTTGAACACTGAAGCTTTCTTT
CDR3 protein: CASSGTAGVLLLNTEAFF

D gene: TRBD1
clone size: once
J gene: TRBJ1-6
V gene: TRBV5-1
CDR3 DNA: TGCGCCAGCAGCTTGGGTAGACAGGGCGGCAATTCACCCCTCCACTTT
CDR3 protein: CASSLGRQGGNSPLHF

D gene: TRBD2
clone size: NA
J gene: TRBJ2-2
V gene: TRBV7-3
CDR3 DNA: TGTGCCAGCAGCGTAAGCGGGATGAACACCGGGGAGCTGTTTTTT
CDR3 protein: CASSVSGMNTGELFF

D gene: TRBD1
clone size: NA
J gene: TRBJ1-3
V gene: TRBV28
CDR3 DNA: TGTGCCAGCAGCAGGACAGGCTTCCAAGATACCATATATTTT
CDR3 protein: CASSRTGFQDTIYF

D gene: TRBD2
clone size: NA
J gene: TRBJ2-1
V gene: TRBV7-3
CDR3 DNA: TGTGCCAGCAGCCCGACTAGCCGAGACTACAATGAGCAGTTCTTC
CDR3 protein: CASSPTSRDYNEQFF

D gene: TRBD1
clone size: NA
J gene: TRBJ2-6
V gene: TRBV19
CDR3 DNA: TGTGCCAGTAGTAGTAGGGGGACAGCTCCCTCTGGGGCCAACGTCCTGACTTTC
CDR3 protein: CASSSRGTAPSGANVLTF

D gene: TRBD2
clone size: NA
J gene: TRBJ2-7
V gene: TRBV7-9
CDR3 DNA: TGTGCCAGCAGCTTAGGGGGGGATACTAGCGTCGCCTACGAGCAGTACTTC
CDR3 protein: CASSLGGDTSVAYEQYF

D gene: TRBD1
clone size: few
J gene: TRBJ1-2
V gene: TRBV9
CDR3 DNA: TGTGCCAGCAGCGGGGACAGGGGAGTAGTGGGTGGCTACACCTTC
CDR3 protein: CASSGDRGVVGGYTF

D gene: NA
clone size: NA
J gene: TRBJ1-5
V gene: TRBV7-8
CDR3 DNA: TGTGCCAGCAGCCCCCTCCTGGGGCCTAGCAATCAGCCCCAGCATTTT
CDR3 protein: CASSPLLGPSNQPQHF

D gene: TRBD1
clone size: NA
J gene: TRBJ1-2
V gene: TRBV19
CDR3 DNA: TGTGCCAGTAGTACAGGGACAGGGGGTAACTATGGCTACACCTTC
CDR3 protein: CASSTGTGGNYGYTF

D gene: TRBD1
clone size: NA
J gene: TRBJ1-2
V gene: TRBV11-2
CDR3 DNA: TGTGCCAGCAGGGCACAGGGGCAGAACTATGGCTACACCTTC
CDR3 protein: CASRAQGQNYGYTF

D gene: TRBD2
clone size: NA
J gene: TRBJ2-2
V gene: TRBV11-3
CDR3 DNA: TGTGCCAGCAGCAAGGGACTAGGGAGGACCGGGGAGCTGTTTTTT
CDR3 protein: CASSKGLGRTGELFF

D gene: NA
clone size: NA
J gene: TRBJ1-5
V gene: TRBV6-6
CDR3 DNA: TGTGCCAGCAGTTCGTTGAGCAATCAGCCCCAGCATTTT
CDR3 protein: CASSSLSNQPQHF

D gene: NA
clone size: few
J gene: TRBJ2-7
V gene: TRBV3-1/TRBV3-2
CDR3 DNA: TGTGCCAGCAGCCAAGAGAACTACCTGAGCTCCTACGAGCAGTACTTC
CDR3 protein: CASSQENYLSSYEQYF

D gene: NA
clone size: few
J gene: TRBJ1-5
V gene: TRBV5-5
CDR3 DNA: TGTGCCAGCAGCTTGGATTCCAGGAAACAGCCCCAGCATTTT
CDR3 protein: CASSLDSRKQPQHF

D gene: TRBD1
clone size: NA
J gene: TRBJ1-5
V gene: TRBV5-1
CDR3 DNA: TGCGCCAGCAGCACGGGACAGGACAGCAATCAGCCCCAGCATTTT
CDR3 protein: CASSTGQDSNQPQHF

D gene: TRBD1
clone size: NA
J gene: TRBJ1-6
V gene: TRBV20-1
CDR3 DNA: TGCAGTGCTAGTGACTGGGGGACAGGCGCCAATTCACCCCTCCACTTT
CDR3 protein: CSASDWGTGANSPLHF

D gene: NA
clone size: NA
J gene: TRBJ1-1
V gene: TRBV5-8
CDR3 DNA: TGTGCCAGCAGCTTGGGGTACAGCGGGGTGACTGAAGCTTTCTTT
CDR3 protein: CASSLGYSGVTEAFF

D gene: NA
clone size: NA
J gene: TRBJ1-4
V gene: TRBV18
CDR3 DNA: TGTGCCAGCTCACCAAGCAGGGGAACTAATGAAAAACTGTTTTTT
CDR3 protein: CASSPSRGTNEKLFF

D gene: NA
clone size: NA
J gene: TRBJ2-7
V gene: TRBV20-1
CDR3 DNA: TGCAGTGCTAGTAAGGGACAATCCCCTCCCTACGAGCAGTACTTC
CDR3 protein: CSASKGQSPPYEQYF

D gene: NA
clone size: NA
J gene: TRBJ1-4
V gene: TRBV7-9
CDR3 DNA: TGTGCCAGCCGCTCGACACCCGCAACTAATGAAAAACTGTTTTTT
CDR3 protein: CASRSTPATNEKLFF

D gene: TRBD2
clone size: NA
J gene: TRBJ2-2
V gene: TRBV18
CDR3 DNA: TGTGCCAGCTCAACCGGGACTAGCGGGAACGCGAACACCGGGGAGCTGTTTTTT
CDR3 protein: CASSTGTSGNANTGELFF

D gene: TRBD1
clone size: NA
J gene: TRBJ2-7
V gene: TRBV12-3/TRBV12-4
CDR3 DNA: TGTGCCAGCAGTGGCACAGGGGAAGGGGAGCAGTACTTC
CDR3 protein: CASSGTGEGEQYF

D gene: TRBD1
clone size: NA
J gene: TRBJ1-2
V gene: TRBV2
CDR3 DNA: TGTGCCAGCAGCGTGGACAGGGGCTATGGCTACACCTTC
CDR3 protein: CASSVDRGYGYTF

D gene: NA
clone size: NA
J gene: TRBJ2-5
V gene: TRBV18
CDR3 DNA: TGTGCCAGCTCACCTGTTTTGAGGGCGGATCAAGAGACCCAGTACTTC
CDR3 protein: CASSPVLRADQETQYF

D gene: NA
clone size: NA
J gene: TRBJ1-2
V gene: TRBV18
CDR3 DNA: TGTGCCAGCTCACCAGTCGGGGGGCGAGATGGCTACACCTTC
CDR3 protein: CASSPVGGRDGYTF

D gene: TRBD1
clone size: once
J gene: TRBJ1-1
V gene: TRBV19
CDR3 DNA: TGTGCCAGTAGTTGGACAGGGCGGAGAAACACTGAAGCTTTCTTT
CDR3 protein: CASSWTGRRNTEAFF

D gene: NA
clone size: NA
J gene: TRBJ1-2
V gene: TRBV19
CDR3 DNA: TGTGCCAGTAGTATCGAGACAGCTCCCGAGTACTATGGCTACACCTTC
CDR3 protein: CASSIETAPEYYGYTF

D gene: NA
clone size: few
J gene: TRBJ2-7
V gene: TRBV20-1
CDR3 DNA: TGCAGCCCAGACTTAGGAGACTCTCTATTCTTC
CDR3 protein: CSPDLGDSLFF

D gene: NA
clone size: NA
J gene: TRBJ1-1
V gene: TRBV11-2
CDR3 DNA: TGTGCCAGCAGCCCCAGGAGTTGGGCGGGGGGTACTGAAGCTTTCTTT
CDR3 protein: CASSPRSWAGGTEAFF

D gene: TRBD2
clone size: NA
J gene: TRBJ2-7
V gene: TRBV6-2/TRBV6-3
CDR3 DNA: TGTGCCAGCAGTAGACGTACCGCGGGAGGACCCGAGCAGTACTTC
CDR3 protein: CASSRRTAGGPEQYF

D gene: TRBD1
clone size: NA
J gene: TRBJ2-4
V gene: TRBV9
CDR3 DNA: TGTGCCAGCAGCGTGACCGGGACAGAAACTTCGATTCAGTACTTC
CDR3 protein: CASSVTGTETSIQYF

D gene: TRBD1
clone size: NA
J gene: TRBJ1-1
V gene: TRBV4-3
CDR3 DNA: TGCGCCAGCAGCCAGGAAGTTACAGGGGGGACTGAAGCTTTCTTT
CDR3 protein: CASSQEVTGGTEAFF

D gene: NA
clone size: NA
J gene: TRBJ1-2
V gene: TRBV28
CDR3 DNA: TGTGCCAGCAGCGTCGCTGGGAACAGGGAGAGTGCAGGCTACACCTTC
CDR3 protein: CASSVAGNRESAGYTF

D gene: TRBD1
clone size: NA
J gene: TRBJ2-2
V gene: TRBV29-1
CDR3 DNA: TGCAGCGCCTGGACAGGGGGCTCCGGGGAGCTGTTTTTT
CDR3 protein: CSAWTGGSGELFF

D gene: NA
clone size: NA
J gene: TRBJ2-7
V gene: TRBV11-1
CDR3 DNA: TGTGCCAGCAGCTTAGCCGTATTCCACGAGCAGTACTTC
CDR3 protein: CASSLAVFHEQYF

D gene: NA
clone size: NA
J gene: TRBJ1-1
V gene: TRBV10-2
CDR3 DNA: TGCGCCAGCCGAAAGACCACAGGATCCCTCGAAGCTTTCTTT
CDR3 protein: CASRKTTGSLEAFF

D gene: NA
clone size: NA
J gene: TRBJ1-1
V gene: TRBV2
CDR3 DNA: TGTGCCAGCAGTGAGTTTCAGGAGGGCACTGAAGCTTTCTTT
CDR3 protein: CASSEFQEGTEAFF

D gene: NA
clone size: NA
J gene: TRBJ1-4
V gene: TRBV18
CDR3 DNA: TGTGCCAGCTCACCACAGGGGCCGGCAACTAATGAAAAACTGTTTTTT
CDR3 protein: CASSPQGPATNEKLFF

D gene: TRBD1
clone size: NA
J gene: TRBJ1-3
V gene: TRBV5-1
CDR3 DNA: TGCGCCAGCAGCCCTTCCCTGACAGGGTCGGGAAACACCATATATTTT
CDR3 protein: CASSPSLTGSGNTIYF

D gene: NA
clone size: NA
J gene: TRBJ2-2
V gene: TRBV6-1
CDR3 DNA: TGTGCCAGCAGTGTAGGGGACACCACCTTTAACTCTGGGGAGCTGTTTTTT
CDR3 protein: CASSVGDTTFNSGELFF

D gene: NA
clone size: NA
J gene: TRBJ2-3
V gene: TRBV5-4
CDR3 DNA: TGTGCCAGCAGCTTGGATTCAGGGGCATCTGGAGATACGCAGTATTTT
CDR3 protein: CASSLDSGASGDTQYF

D gene: TRBD2
clone size: NA
J gene: TRBJ2-3
V gene: TRBV7-2
CDR3 DNA: TGTGCCAGCAGCTTTCCATCTAGCGGAACTAGCACAGATACGCAGTATTTT
CDR3 protein: CASSFPSSGTSTDTQYF